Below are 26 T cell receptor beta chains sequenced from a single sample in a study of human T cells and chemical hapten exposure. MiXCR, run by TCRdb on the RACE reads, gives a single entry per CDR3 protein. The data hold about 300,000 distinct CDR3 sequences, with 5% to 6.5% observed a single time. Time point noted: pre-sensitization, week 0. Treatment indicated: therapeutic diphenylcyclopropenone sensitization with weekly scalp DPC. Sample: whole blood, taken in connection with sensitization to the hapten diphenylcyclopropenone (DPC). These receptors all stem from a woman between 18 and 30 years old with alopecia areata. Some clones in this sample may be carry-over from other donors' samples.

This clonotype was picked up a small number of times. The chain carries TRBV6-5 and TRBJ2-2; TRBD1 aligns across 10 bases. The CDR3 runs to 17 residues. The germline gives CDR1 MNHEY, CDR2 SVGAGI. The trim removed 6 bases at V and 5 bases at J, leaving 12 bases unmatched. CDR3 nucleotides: TGTGCCAGCAGCTATGGGACAGGGGCCATTCGTACCGGGGAGCTGTTTTTT. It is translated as CASSYGTGAIRTGELFF.

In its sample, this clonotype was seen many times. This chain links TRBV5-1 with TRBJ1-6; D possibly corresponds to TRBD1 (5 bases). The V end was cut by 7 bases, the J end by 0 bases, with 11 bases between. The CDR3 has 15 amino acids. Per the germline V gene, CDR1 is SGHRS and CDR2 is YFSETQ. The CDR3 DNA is TGCGCCAGCCGGGACGGAACCTCCTATAATTCACCCCTCCACTTT. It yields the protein CASRDGTSYNSPLHF.

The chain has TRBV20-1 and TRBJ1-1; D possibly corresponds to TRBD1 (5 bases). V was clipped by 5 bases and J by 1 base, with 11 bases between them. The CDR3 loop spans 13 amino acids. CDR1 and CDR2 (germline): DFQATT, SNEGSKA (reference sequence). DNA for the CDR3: TGCAGTGCTCAGAATCAGGGGAACACTGAAGCTTTCTTT. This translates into CSAQNQGNTEAFF.

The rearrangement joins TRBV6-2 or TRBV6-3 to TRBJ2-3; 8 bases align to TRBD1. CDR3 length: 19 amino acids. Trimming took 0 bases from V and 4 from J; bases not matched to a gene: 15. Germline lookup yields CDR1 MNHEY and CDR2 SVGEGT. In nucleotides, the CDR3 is TGTGCCAGCAGTTACTCGACGCCCATCGTCCAGGGGGCTCCAGATACGCAGTATTTT. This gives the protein CASSYSTPIVQGAPDTQYF.

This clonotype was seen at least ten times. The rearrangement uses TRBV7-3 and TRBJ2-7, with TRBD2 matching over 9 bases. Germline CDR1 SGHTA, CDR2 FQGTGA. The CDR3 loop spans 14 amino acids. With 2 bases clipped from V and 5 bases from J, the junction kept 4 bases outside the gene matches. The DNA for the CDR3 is TGTGCCAGCAGCTTAGTCGCTAGCGGGGACGAGCAGTACTTC. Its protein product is CASSLVASGDEQYF. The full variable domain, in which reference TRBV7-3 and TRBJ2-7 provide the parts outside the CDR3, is GAGVSQTPSNKVTEKGKYVELRCDPISGHTALYWYRQSLGQGPEFLIYFQGTGAADDSGLPNDRFFAVRPEGSVSTLKIQRTERGDSAVYLCASSLVASGDEQYFGPGTRLTVT.

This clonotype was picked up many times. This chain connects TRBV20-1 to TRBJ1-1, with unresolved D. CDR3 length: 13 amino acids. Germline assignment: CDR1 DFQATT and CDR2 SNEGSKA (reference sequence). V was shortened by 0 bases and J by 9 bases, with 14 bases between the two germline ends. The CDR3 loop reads CSARDLKGTKAFF. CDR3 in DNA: TGCAGTGCTAGAGATCTCAAAGGTACTAAAGCTTTCTTT.

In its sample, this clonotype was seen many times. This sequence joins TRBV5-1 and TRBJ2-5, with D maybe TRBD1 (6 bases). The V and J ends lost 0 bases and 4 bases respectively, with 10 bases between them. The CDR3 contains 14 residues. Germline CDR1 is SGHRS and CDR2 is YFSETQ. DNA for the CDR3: TGCGCCAGCAGCTTGGAAACAGGGCGAGAGACCCAGTACTTC. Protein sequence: CASSLETGRETQYF.

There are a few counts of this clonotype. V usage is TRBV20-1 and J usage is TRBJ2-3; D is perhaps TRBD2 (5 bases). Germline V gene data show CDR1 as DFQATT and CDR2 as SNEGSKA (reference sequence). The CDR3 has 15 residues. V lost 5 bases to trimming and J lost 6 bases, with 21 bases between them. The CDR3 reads CSADKSRGPRDTQYF. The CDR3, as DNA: TGCAGTGCTGATAAGAGTCGCGGGCCCCGGGATACGCAGTATTTT.

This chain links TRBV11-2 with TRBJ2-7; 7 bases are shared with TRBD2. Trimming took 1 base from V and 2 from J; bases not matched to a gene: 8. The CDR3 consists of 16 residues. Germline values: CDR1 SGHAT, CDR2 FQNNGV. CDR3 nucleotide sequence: TGTGCCAGCAGCTTAGTTGCTAGCGGCACCGCCTACGAGCAGTACTTC. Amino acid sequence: CASSLVASGTAYEQYF.

CDR3 loop: CASSPGIGMNTEAFF. The CDR3, as DNA: TGTGCCAGCTCACCAGGGATAGGCATGAACACTGAAGCTTTCTTT. The rearrangement uses TRBV18 and TRBJ1-1; D remains ambiguous. This CDR3 comprises 15 residues. Germline CDR1 and CDR2: KGHSH and LQKENI. The V gene lost 2 bases and the J gene lost 0 bases, with 10 bases spanning the gap. Using reference TRBV18 and TRBJ1-1 for the parts outside the CDR3, the full variable domain is NAGVMQNPRHLVRRRGQEARLRCSPMKGHSHVYWYRQLPEEGLKFMVYLQKENIIDESGMPKERFSAEFPKEGPSILRIQQVVRGDSAAYFCASSPGIGMNTEAFFGQGTRLTVV.

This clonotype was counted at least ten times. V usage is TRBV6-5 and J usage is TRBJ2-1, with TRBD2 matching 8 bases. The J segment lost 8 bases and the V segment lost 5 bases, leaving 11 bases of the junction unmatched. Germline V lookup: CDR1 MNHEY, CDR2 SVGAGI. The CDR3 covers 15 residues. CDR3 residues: CASSPPLAGRDEQFF. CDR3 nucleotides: TGTGCCAGCAGTCCTCCTCTAGCGGGTAGGGATGAGCAGTTCTTC.

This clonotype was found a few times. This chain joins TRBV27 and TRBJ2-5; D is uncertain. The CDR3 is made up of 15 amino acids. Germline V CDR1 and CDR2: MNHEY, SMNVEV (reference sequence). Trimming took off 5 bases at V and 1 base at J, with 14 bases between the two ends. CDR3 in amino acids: CASSRLSERQETQYF. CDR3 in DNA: TGTGCCAGCAGTCGTTTGTCGGAGCGCCAAGAGACCCAGTACTTC.

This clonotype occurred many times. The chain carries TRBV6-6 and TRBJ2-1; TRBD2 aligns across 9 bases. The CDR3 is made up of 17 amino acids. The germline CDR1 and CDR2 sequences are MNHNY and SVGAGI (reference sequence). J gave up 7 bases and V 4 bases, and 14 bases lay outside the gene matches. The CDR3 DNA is TGTGCCAGCAGTTCACAACCGGGACTAGCTTTACGTAATGAGCAGTTCTTC. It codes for CASSSQPGLALRNEQFF.

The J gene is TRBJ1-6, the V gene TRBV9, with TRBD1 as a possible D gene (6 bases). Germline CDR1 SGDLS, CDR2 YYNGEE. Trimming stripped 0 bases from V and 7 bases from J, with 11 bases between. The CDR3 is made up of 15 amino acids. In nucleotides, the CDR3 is TGTGCCAGCAGCGTAGGAGGGGGAGCCAATTCACCCCTCCACTTT. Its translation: CASSVGGGANSPLHF.

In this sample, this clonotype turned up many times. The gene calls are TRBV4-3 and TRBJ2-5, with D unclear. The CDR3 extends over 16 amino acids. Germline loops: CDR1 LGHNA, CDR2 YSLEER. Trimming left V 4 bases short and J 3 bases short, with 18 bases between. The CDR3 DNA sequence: TGCGCCAGCAGCCCTTTGGGCTACGAACGGGAAGAGACCCAGTACTTC. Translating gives CASSPLGYEREETQYF.

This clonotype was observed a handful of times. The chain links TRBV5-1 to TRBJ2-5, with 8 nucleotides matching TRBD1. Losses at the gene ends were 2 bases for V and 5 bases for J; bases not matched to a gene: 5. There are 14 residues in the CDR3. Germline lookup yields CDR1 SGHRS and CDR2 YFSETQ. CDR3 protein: CASSFSRDRETQYF. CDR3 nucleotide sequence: TGCGCCAGCAGCTTCTCCCGGGACAGGGAGACCCAGTACTTC.

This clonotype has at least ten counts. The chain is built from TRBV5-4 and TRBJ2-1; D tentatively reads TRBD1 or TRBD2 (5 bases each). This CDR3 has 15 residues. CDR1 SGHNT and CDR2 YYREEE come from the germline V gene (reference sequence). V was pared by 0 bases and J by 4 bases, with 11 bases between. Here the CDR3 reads CASSLATGAYNEQFF. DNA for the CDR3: TGTGCCAGCAGCTTGGCTACCGGGGCTTACAATGAGCAGTTCTTC.

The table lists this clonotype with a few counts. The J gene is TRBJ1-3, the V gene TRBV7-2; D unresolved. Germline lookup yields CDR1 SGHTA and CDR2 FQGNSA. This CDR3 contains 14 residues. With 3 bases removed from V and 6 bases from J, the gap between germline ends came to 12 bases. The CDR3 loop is CASSLNPSVNTIYF. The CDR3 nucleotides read TGTGCCAGCAGCTTGAACCCTTCCGTAAACACCATATATTTT.

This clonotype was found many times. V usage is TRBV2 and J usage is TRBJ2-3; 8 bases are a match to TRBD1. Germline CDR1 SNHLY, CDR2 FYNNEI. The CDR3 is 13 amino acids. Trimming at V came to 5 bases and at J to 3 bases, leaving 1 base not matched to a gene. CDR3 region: CASSRQGTDTQYF. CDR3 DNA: TGTGCCAGCAGTCGACAGGGGACAGATACGCAGTATTTT.

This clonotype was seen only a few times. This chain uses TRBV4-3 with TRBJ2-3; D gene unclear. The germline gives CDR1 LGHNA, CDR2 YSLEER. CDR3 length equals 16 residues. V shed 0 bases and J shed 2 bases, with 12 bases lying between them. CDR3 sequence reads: CASSQEASAVTDTQYF. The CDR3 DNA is TGCGCCAGCAGCCAAGAGGCCTCGGCGGTCACAGATACGCAGTATTTT.

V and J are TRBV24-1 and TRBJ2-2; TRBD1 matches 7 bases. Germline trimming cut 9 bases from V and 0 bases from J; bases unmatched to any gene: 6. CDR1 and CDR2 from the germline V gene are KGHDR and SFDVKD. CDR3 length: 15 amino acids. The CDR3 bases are TGTGCCACCTTAACCGGGACAGCGAACACCGGGGAGCTGTTTTTT. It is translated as CATLTGTANTGELFF.

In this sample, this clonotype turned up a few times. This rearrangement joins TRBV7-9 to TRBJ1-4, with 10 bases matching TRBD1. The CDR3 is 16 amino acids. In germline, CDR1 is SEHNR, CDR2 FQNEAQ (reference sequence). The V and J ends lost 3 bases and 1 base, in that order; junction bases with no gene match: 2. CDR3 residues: CASSLGDRGTNEKLFF. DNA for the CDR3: TGTGCCAGCAGCTTGGGGGACAGGGGAACTAATGAAAAACTGTTTTTT.

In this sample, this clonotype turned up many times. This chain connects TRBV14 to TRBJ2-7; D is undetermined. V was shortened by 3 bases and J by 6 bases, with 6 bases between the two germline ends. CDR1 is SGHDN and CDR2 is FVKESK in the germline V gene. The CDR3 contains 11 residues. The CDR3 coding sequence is TGTGCCAGCAGCCACTACCTCGAGCAGTACTTC. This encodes CASSHYLEQYF.

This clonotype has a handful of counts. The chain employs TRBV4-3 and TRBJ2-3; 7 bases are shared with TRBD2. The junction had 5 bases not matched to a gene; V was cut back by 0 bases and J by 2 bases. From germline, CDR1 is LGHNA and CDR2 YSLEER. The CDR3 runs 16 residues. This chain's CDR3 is CASSQDLLALTDTQYF. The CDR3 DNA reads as TGCGCCAGCAGCCAAGATTTACTAGCGCTCACAGATACGCAGTATTTT.

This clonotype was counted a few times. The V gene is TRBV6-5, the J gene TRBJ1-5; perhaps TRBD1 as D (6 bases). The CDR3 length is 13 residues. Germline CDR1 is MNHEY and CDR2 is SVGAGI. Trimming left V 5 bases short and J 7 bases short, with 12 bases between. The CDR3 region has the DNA TGTGCCAGCAGTCAACAGGGAGTCCAGCCCCAGCATTTT. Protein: CASSQQGVQPQHF.

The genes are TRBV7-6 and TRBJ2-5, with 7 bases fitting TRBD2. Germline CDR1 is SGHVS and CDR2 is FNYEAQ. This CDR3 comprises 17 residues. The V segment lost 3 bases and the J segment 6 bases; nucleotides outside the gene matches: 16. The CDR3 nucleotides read TGTGCCAGCAGCTTCCTAGCCGTCGGGGGGAGTTCAAAGACCCAGTACTTC. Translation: CASSFLAVGGSSKTQYF.